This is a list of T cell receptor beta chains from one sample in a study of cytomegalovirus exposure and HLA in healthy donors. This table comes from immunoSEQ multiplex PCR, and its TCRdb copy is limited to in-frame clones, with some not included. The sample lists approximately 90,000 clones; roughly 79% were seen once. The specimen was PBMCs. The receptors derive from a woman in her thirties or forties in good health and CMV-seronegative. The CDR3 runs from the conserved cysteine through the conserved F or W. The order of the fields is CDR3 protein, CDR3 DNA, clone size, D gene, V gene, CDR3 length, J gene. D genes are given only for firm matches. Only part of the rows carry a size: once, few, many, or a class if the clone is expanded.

CASSLSPTTTNEKLFF | TGTGCCAGCAGTTTATCTCCGACAACAACTAATGAAAAACTGTTTTTT | NA | NA | TRBV27 | 16 | TRBJ1-4
CASTTGTGGPPLHF | TGTGCCAGTACCACAGGGACAGGGGGTCCCCCCCTCCACTTT | NA | TRBD1 | TRBV19 | 14 | TRBJ1-6
CASSPRQGQGYTF | TGTGCCAGCAGTCCAAGACAGGGGCAGGGCTACACCTTC | few | TRBD1 | TRBV6-1 | 13 | TRBJ1-2
CASSQGLARDTQYF | TGCGCCAGCAGCCAAGGGCTAGCAAGGGATACGCAGTATTTT | NA | NA | TRBV4-3 | 14 | TRBJ2-3
CASSYSAANEKLFF | TGTGCCAGCAGTTACTCTGCAGCGAATGAAAAACTGTTTTTT | NA | NA | TRBV6-5 | 14 | TRBJ1-4
CASSPGGAAFF | TGTGCCAGCTCACCTGGGGGGGCTGCTTTCTTT | NA | NA | TRBV18 | 11 | TRBJ1-1
CASSRGRTEQFF | TGTGCCAGCAGCCGAGGGCGGACTGAGCAGTTCTTC | NA | NA | TRBV4-2 | 12 | TRBJ2-1
CSAESPGELFF | TGCAGTGCTGAAAGCCCGGGGGAACTGTTTTTT | NA | NA | TRBV20-1 | 11 | TRBJ1-4
CASSRVEFYNEQFF | TGTGCCAGCAGCCGGGTCGAGTTCTACAATGAGCAGTTCTTC | NA | NA | TRBV5-5 | 14 | TRBJ2-1
CASSARMAGRTLNSYGYTF | TGTGCCAGCAGTGCCCGAATGGCCGGGAGAACTTTGAACTCCTATGGCTACACCTTC | NA | NA | TRBV6-1 | 19 | TRBJ1-2
CASSTYRAGEKLFF | TGTGCCAGCAGTACATACAGGGCGGGTGAAAAACTGTTTTTT | NA | NA | TRBV6-6 | 14 | TRBJ1-4
CASRGTSGETQYF | TGTGCCAGCAGAGGGACATCTGGAGAGACCCAGTACTTC | NA | NA | TRBV6-1 | 13 | TRBJ2-5
CSVEGPPNRVISEAFF | TGCAGCGTTGAAGGTCCCCCCAACAGGGTGATATCTGAAGCTTTCTTT | once | NA | TRBV29-1 | 16 | TRBJ1-1
CASSLMSSNQPQHF | TGTGCCAGCAGCTTAATGTCGTCCAATCAGCCCCAGCATTTT | NA | NA | TRBV7-9 | 14 | TRBJ1-5
CASSSQGNGYTF | TGTGCCAGCAGTTCACAGGGGAACGGCTACACCTTC | NA | TRBD1 | TRBV5-5 | 12 | TRBJ1-2
CASSPQDVGHQPQHF | TGTGCCAGTAGCCCACAGGACGTTGGCCATCAGCCCCAGCATTTT | NA | NA | TRBV19 | 15 | TRBJ1-5
CASSYGTSAQETQYF | TGTGCCAGCAGTTACGGGACTAGCGCCCAAGAGACCCAGTACTTC | NA | TRBD2 | TRBV6-5 | 15 | TRBJ2-5
CSVVLGATYEQYF | TGCAGCGTTGTCTTGGGGGCGACCTACGAGCAGTACTTC | NA | NA | TRBV29-1 | 13 | TRBJ2-7
CASSLQGTVAGNTIYF | TGTGCCAGCAGTTTACAGGGGACAGTGGCTGGAAACACCATATATTTT | NA | TRBD1 | TRBV6-6 | 16 | TRBJ1-3
CASSYATGQMNTEAFF | TGTGCCAGCAGTTACGCAACGGGACAAATGAACACTGAAGCTTTCTTT | once | NA | TRBV6-5 | 16 | TRBJ1-1
CASSFSPGQGMYEQYF | TGCGCCAGCAGCTTTTCTCCGGGACAGGGGATGTACGAGCAGTACTTC | NA | TRBD1 | TRBV5-1 | 16 | TRBJ2-7
CASSEAGQQGGETEAFF | TGTGCCAGCAGTGAAGCGGGACAACAGGGGGGAGAGACTGAAGCTTTCTTT | NA | TRBD1 | TRBV2 | 17 | TRBJ1-1
CPGQGADEKLFF | TGTCCCGGACAGGGGGCGGATGAAAAACTGTTTTTT | NA | TRBD1 | TRBV10-3 | 12 | TRBJ1-4
CASRPAQGIGELFF | TGCGCCAGCAGACCCGCGCAGGGTATCGGGGAGCTGTTTTTT | NA | NA | TRBV4-3 | 14 | TRBJ2-2
CASSVGSSTDTQYF | TGTGCCAGCAGCGTAGGTAGTTCCACAGATACGCAGTATTTT | NA | NA | TRBV9 | 14 | TRBJ2-3
CASSRRFGLNTDTQYF | TGTGCCAGCAGTCGAAGGTTTGGGCTAAACACAGATACGCAGTATTTT | few | NA | TRBV7-9 | 16 | TRBJ2-3
CAGAPWVNEKLFF | TGTGCGGGGGCGCCTTGGGTTAATGAAAAACTGTTTTTT | NA | NA | TRBV10-3 | 13 | TRBJ1-4
CASSLRQDYGYTF | TGTGCCAGCAGCCTTCGACAGGATTATGGCTACACCTTC | NA | NA | TRBV11-1 | 13 | TRBJ1-2
CAWSVRFRGGGETQYF | TGTGCCTGGAGTGTACGGTTCCGGGGGGGCGGAGAGACCCAGTACTTC | few | TRBD2 | TRBV30 | 16 | TRBJ2-5
CASSLRPQGYGTDTQYF | TGTGCCAGCAGCTTAAGACCACAGGGGTACGGCACAGATACGCAGTATTTT | NA | TRBD1 | TRBV7-6 | 17 | TRBJ2-3
CASSFGAMEQFF | TGCGCCAGCAGCTTCGGTGCTATGGAGCAGTTCTTC | NA | NA | TRBV5-1 | 12 | TRBJ2-1
CASIQRGGYEQYF | TGTGCCAGCATACAGCGGGGGGGCTACGAGCAGTACTTC | NA | TRBD2 | TRBV7-8 | 13 | TRBJ2-7
CASGETEAKNIQYF | TGTGCCAGCGGTGAGACAGAAGCCAAAAACATTCAGTACTTC | NA | NA | TRBV2 | 14 | TRBJ2-4
CASSIMPGTKETQYF | TGTGCCAGCAGCATTATGCCCGGGACTAAAGAGACCCAGTACTTC | NA | TRBD2 | TRBV27 | 15 | TRBJ2-5
CASSQLGGKYNEQFF | TGCGCCAGCAGCCAATTGGGGGGAAAGTACAATGAGCAGTTCTTC | few | NA | TRBV4-1 | 15 | TRBJ2-1
CARASRQGTATEAFF | TGTGCCAGGGCCTCTAGACAGGGTACGGCCACTGAAGCTTTCTTT | NA | TRBD1 | TRBV2 | 15 | TRBJ1-1
CASSSGQGIQPQHF | TGTGCCAGCAGCTCTGGACAGGGTATACAGCCCCAGCATTTT | NA | TRBD1 | TRBV7-9 | 14 | TRBJ1-5
CASNSLDTQYF | TGTGCCAGCAACTCTTTAGATACGCAGTATTTT | few | NA | TRBV7-9 | 11 | TRBJ2-3
CAWGQGNSYEQYF | TGTGCCTGGGGACAGGGGAACTCCTACGAGCAGTACTTC | NA | TRBD1 | TRBV30 | 13 | TRBJ2-7